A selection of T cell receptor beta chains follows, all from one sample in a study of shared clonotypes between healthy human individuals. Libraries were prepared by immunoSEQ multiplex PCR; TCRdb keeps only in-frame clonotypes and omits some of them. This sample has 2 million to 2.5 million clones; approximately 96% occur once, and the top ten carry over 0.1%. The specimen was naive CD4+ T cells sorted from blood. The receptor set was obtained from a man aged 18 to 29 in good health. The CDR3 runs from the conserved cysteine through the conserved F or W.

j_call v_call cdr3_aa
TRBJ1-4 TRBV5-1 CASSLVMGAEKLFF
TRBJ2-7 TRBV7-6 CASSLASSSYEQYF
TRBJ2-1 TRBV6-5 CASGGNGNEQFF
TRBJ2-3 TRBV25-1 CASSLTERTDTQYF
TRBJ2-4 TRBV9 CASSARPGTGGLLGDIQYF
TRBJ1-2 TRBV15 CATSRDRGTDYGYTF
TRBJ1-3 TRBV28 CASSSGSSGNTIYF
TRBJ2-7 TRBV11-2 CASSLSGYEQYF
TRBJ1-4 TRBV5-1 CASRSGATNEKLFF
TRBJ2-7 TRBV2 CASSELGFPPWEQYF
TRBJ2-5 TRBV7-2 CASSLGLAPVTQYF
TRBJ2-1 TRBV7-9 CASSAMGAGEQFF
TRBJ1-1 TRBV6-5 CASSSLQGRAFF
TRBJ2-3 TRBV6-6 CASSGPKTGLADTQYF
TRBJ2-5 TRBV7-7 CASSLELGIQEGTQYF
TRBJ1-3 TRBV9 CASSGARDAGNTIYF